This passage covers 18 T cell receptor beta chains from one sample sequenced in a study of cytomegalovirus exposure and HLA in healthy donors (dated by TCRdb to between 2016 and 2019). Libraries were prepared through the immunoSEQ multiplex PCR assay. The table comes from immuneACCESS by way of TCRdb, which keeps in-frame sequences with V and J called. Part of the clones is missing from these tables; in studies checked, under half for an unresolved V gene and the rest for unknown reasons. This sample lists about 150,000 clones; about 91% were detected once. About 10% of the sample is in the top ten clones. The sequencing input was PBMCs. These TCRs come from a young woman in good health and CMV-seropositive.

The genes are TRBV9 and TRBJ2-2; D might be TRBD2 (6 bases). The CDR3 is made up of 15 amino acids. Trimming cost V 0 bases and J 1 base, with 7 bases left between them. Germline CDR1 SGDLS, CDR2 YYNGEE. The CDR3 region is CASSVDGGNTGELFF. DNA for the CDR3: TGTGCCAGCAGCGTAGACGGGGGGAACACCGGGGAGCTGTTTTTT. The full variable domain, completed using reference TRBV9 and TRBJ2-2, is DSGVTQTPKHLITATGQRVTLRCSPRSGDLSVYWYQQSLDQGLQFLIQYYNGEERAKGNILERFSAQQFPDLHSELNLSSLELGDSALYFCASSVDGGNTGELFFGEGSRLTVL.

This chain joins TRBV7-3 and TRBJ2-3, with 10 nucleotides matching TRBD2. Germline trimming cut 5 bases from V and 2 bases from J; bases unmatched to any gene: 4. The CDR3 has 15 residues. Per the germline V gene, CDR1 is SGHTA and CDR2 is FQGTGA. The CDR3 here is CASSPLAGYTDTQYF. The CDR3 bases are TGTGCCAGCAGCCCACTAGCGGGGTACACAGATACGCAGTATTTT.

The V call is TRBV6-5, the J call TRBJ2-1; 9 bases agree with TRBD1. The junction had 6 bases not matched to a gene; V was cut back by 3 bases and J by 9 bases. This CDR3 region has 14 residues. Germline CDR1 and CDR2: MNHEY and SVGAGI. This CDR3 is CASSYGTGLAEQFF. The CDR3 bases are TGTGCCAGCAGTTATGGGACAGGGCTGGCTGAGCAGTTCTTC.

This clone was counted once. V gene TRBV27 combines with J gene TRBJ2-7; 11 bases line up with TRBD1. Germline CDR1 is MNHEY and CDR2 is SMNVEV (reference sequence). V was clipped by 5 bases and J by 2 bases; unmatched bases: 5. The CDR3 runs 15 residues. The CDR3 nucleotides are TGTGCCAGCAGTCAACCGGGACAGGGGGCCTACGAGCAGTACTTC. This codes for CASSQPGQGAYEQYF.

This clone was counted only a few times. The genes are TRBV7-2 and TRBJ2-2; a weak D match, TRBD1 (6 bases). The CDR3 loop spans 14 amino acids. Germline CDR1 SGHTA, CDR2 FQGNSA. Trimming shortened V by 5 bases and J by 4 bases, and 11 bases separated the two germline ends. CDR3 in DNA: TGTGCCAGCAGCCCAATCAGGGGCACCGGGGAGCTGTTTTTT. This translates into CASSPIRGTGELFF.

The chain joins TRBV9 to TRBJ1-2; D remains ambiguous. Germline V gene sequence: CDR1 SGDLS, CDR2 YYNGEE. The length of the CDR3 is 13 residues. Trimming took off 0 bases at V and 4 bases at J, with 7 bases between the two ends. CDR3 sequence: CASSVGGAYGYTF. The CDR3 DNA sequence: TGTGCCAGCAGCGTAGGGGGAGCCTATGGCTACACCTTC.

V usage is TRBV5-1 and J usage is TRBJ2-1, with TRBD2 matching 10 bases. Germline assignment: CDR1 SGHRS and CDR2 YFSETQ. V was pared by 0 bases and J by 5 bases, with 2 bases of the junction left unmatched. CDR3 length: 15 residues. In nucleotides, the CDR3 is TGCGCCAGCAGCTTGGCTAGCGGGGGAGACAATGAGCAGTTCTTC. It specifies CASSLASGGDNEQFF.

V and J are TRBV19 and TRBJ1-5; D unclear. Germline V gene data show CDR1 as LNHDA and CDR2 as SQIVND (reference sequence). Trimming removed 3 bases at V and 0 bases at J, with 9 bases between. The CDR3 is 15 residues long. The CDR3 loop is CASSIFLSSNQPQHF. Written as DNA, the CDR3 is TGTGCCAGTAGTATCTTCTTGAGTAGCAATCAGCCCCAGCATTTT.

This clone has only one observation. The chain couples TRBV14 to TRBJ1-2; the D gene is possibly TRBD1 (6 bases). CDR1 and CDR2 (germline): SGHDN, FVKESK. Between the trimmed V and J ends, which lost 4 bases and 2 bases, there was a span of 17 bases. The CDR3 consists of 16 residues. CDR3 sequence reads: CASSRPAGAVNYGYTF. As DNA, the CDR3 is TGTGCCAGCAGCCGGCCGGCAGGGGCCGTGAACTATGGCTACACCTTC.

This sequence joins TRBV7-8 and TRBJ2-7, with 10 bases matching TRBD2. V was clipped by 6 bases and J by 5 bases; unmatched bases: 7. Germline CDR1 and CDR2: SGHVS and FQNEAQ. CDR3 size: 14 residues. Here the CDR3 reads CASSWGTSVHEQYF. Written as DNA, the CDR3 is TGTGCCAGCAGTTGGGGGACTAGCGTGCACGAGCAGTACTTC.

The rearrangement links TRBV4-3 to TRBJ2-7; 7 nucleotides align to TRBD1. Losses at the gene ends were 5 bases for V and 3 bases for J; bases not matched to a gene: 10. The CDR3 covers 15 residues. Germline V lookup: CDR1 LGHNA, CDR2 YSLEER. DNA of the CDR3: TGCGCCAGCAGCGATCCGGGACAGCCATACTACGAGCAGTACTTC. The encoded protein is CASSDPGQPYYEQYF.

CDR3 coding DNA: TGTGCCAGCAGCGTGGCAGGGAATGCTGAAGCTTTCTTT. Translation: CASSVAGNAEAFF. V and J are TRBV9 and TRBJ1-1, with D possibly being TRBD1 (5 bases). V shed 2 bases and J shed 6 bases, with 11 bases lying between them. This CDR3 has 13 residues. Germline lookup yields CDR1 SGDLS and CDR2 YYNGEE.

This clone was counted a single time. V gene TRBV7-3 combines with J gene TRBJ2-1, with 15 positions matching TRBD2. Trimming took 5 bases from V and 9 from J; bases not matched to a gene: 5. Germline CDR1 is SGHTA and CDR2 is FQGTGA. The CDR3 is 15 residues long. CDR3: CASSRTSGGAREQFF. As DNA, the CDR3 is TGTGCCAGCAGCCGGACTAGCGGGGGGGCCCGTGAGCAGTTCTTC.

This clone appeared once. J is TRBJ2-3 and V is TRBV9; the D gene is possibly TRBD2 (5 bases). Trimming shortened V by 2 bases and J by 4 bases, and 14 bases separated the two germline ends. The CDR3 is 15 amino acids. The germline V gene encodes CDR1 SGDLS and CDR2 YYNGEE. The DNA of the CDR3 is TGTGCCAGCAGCGTGGGGAGTCTGGGGTCAGATACGCAGTATTTT. It encodes CASSVGSLGSDTQYF.

The rearrangement links TRBV6-5 to TRBJ2-7; D is perhaps TRBD2 (5 bases). Per germline, CDR1 MNHEY and CDR2 SVGAGI. V gave up 10 bases and J gave up 3 bases, with 10 bases separating them. The length of the CDR3 is 11 residues. CDR3 DNA sequence: TGTGCCACCGATAGCGACTACGAGCAGTACTTC. Amino acid sequence: CATDSDYEQYF.

The chain joins TRBV29-1 to TRBJ2-5; 8 nucleotides align to TRBD2. With V trimmed by 2 bases and J by 4 bases, 9 bases remained unmatched. Germline assignment: CDR1 SQVTM and CDR2 ANQGSEA. The CDR3 extends over 15 amino acids. The CDR3, as DNA: TGCAGCGTTGAAACTGCGGGGGGTGGCGGAGAGACCCAGTACTTC. It encodes CSVETAGGGGETQYF.

The CDR3: CASSGGQGGNQPQHF. CDR3 coding DNA: TGTGCCAGCAGCGGGGGACAGGGGGGCAATCAGCCCCAGCATTTT. The rearrangement joins TRBV5-5 to TRBJ1-5; 11 bases fit TRBD1. The CDR3 consists of 15 residues. V gave up 4 bases and J gave up 2 bases; unmatched junction bases: 2. CDR1 and CDR2 from the germline V gene are SGHKS and YYEKEE (reference sequence).

The chain links TRBV19 to TRBJ2-7; D may be TRBD2 (6 bases). The V gene's germline CDR1 is LNHDA and CDR2 SQIVND (reference sequence). Trimming removed 5 bases from V and 2 bases from J, with 13 bases in between. This CDR3 has 14 amino acids. The CDR3 loop is CASSPGDSTYEQYF. Written as DNA, the CDR3 is TGTGCCAGTAGTCCGGGGGACTCTACCTACGAGCAGTACTTC.